These T cell receptor beta chains were read from a single sample in a study of CD8+ T cells in alopecia areata. Data came from immunoSEQ multiplex PCR; TCRdb stores just in-frame clones and leaves some out. The sample has some 5,500 clones; roughly 63% are singletons. Specimen: skin, collected at week 0. The receptors come from a human donor with alopecia areata. CDR3s leave out the opening cysteine and the closing phenylalanine or tryptophan. The order of the fields is D gene, V gene, CDR3 protein. A D gene is named only where the DNA matches it firmly.

.	TRBV12-5	ASGLLFYEQY
TRBD1	TRBV7-8	ASSLAPRLQGARSSYEQY
TRBD1	TRBV19	ASSKVTGAGNTIY
.	TRBV6-8	ASSYYRTDTQY
.	TRBV23-1	ASSQPSPGASNQPQH
.	TRBV4-1	ASSQGTLNRYTGELF
.	TRBV15	ATSRDLGQGIDTQY
.	TRBV19	ASSSGRGGGAF
.	TRBV18	ASATSGRGSPLH
.	TRBV7-8	ASSSHTGELF
.	TRBV10-3	AISVDGAGGTEAF
.	TRBV7-9	ASSSRNKNTEAF
TRBD1	TRBV6-1	ASSFGQGSNQPQH
.	TRBV2	ASTRDAPGQSSHEQY
.	TRBV20-1	SALAEYEQY
TRBD2	TRBV7-6	ASSARTSGNYEQY
.	TRBV5-1	ASSLGKAPDTQY
TRBD2	TRBV5-1	ASSLELAGSISDTQY
.	TRBV29-1	SVRGSGANVLT
TRBD2	TRBV5-4	ASSLGLAGAPLQETQY
TRBD1	TRBV5-1	ASSTTGGSDTQY
.	TRBV2	ASSEYQGNTEAF
.	TRBV10-3	AAGLGEEQY
.	TRBV5-6	ASSRREYVYGYT
.	TRBV7-9	ASSPVAVNPNYGYT
TRBD1	TRBV5-1	ASNSQGVLHNEQF
TRBD1	TRBV29-1	SVSSGGTGVYNEQF
.	TRBV11-2	ASSLAPTSPTWY
.	TRBV6-6	ASSYTPGYEQY
.	TRBV2	ASSEGKAF
.	TRBV6-5	ASGTLSSYNEQF
.	TRBV7-9	ASSLALTVHYGYT
.	TRBV9	ASSVASEQY
.	TRBV28	ASSHNQPQH
TRBD1	TRBV5-1	ASSTAGGAVAGANVLT
.	TRBV7-2	ASSPGSLAGYNEQF
TRBD1	TRBV19	ATPIRDRGYEQY
TRBD1	TRBV7-3	ASSSGTGTYEQY
.	TRBV28	ASSDRKNYGYT
TRBD1	TRBV18	ASSPRTGIPGNTIY
.	TRBV7-8	ASSLALVNTGELF
.	TRBV2	ASSLSGGNEQF
.	TRBV19	ASSPLGGGYT
TRBD1	TRBV2	ASGRYAGLGQGQNNSPLH
.	TRBV19	ASSSRSQSFSYNEQF
.	TRBV7-3	ASSLRGSGELF
.	TRBV14	ASSLGGSPLH
TRBD1	TRBV27	ASTGTGGGNEQF
.	TRBV30	AWRGDGNQPQH